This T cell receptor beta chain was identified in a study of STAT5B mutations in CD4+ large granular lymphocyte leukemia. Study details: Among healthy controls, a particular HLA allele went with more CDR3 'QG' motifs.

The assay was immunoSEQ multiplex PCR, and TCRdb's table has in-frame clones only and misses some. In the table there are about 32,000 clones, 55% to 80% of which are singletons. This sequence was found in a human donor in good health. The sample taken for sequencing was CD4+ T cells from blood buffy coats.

The CDR3 reads CARSFGPRADTGENTIYF. CDR3 in DNA: TGTGCCAGAAGCTTTGGGCCAAGGGCTGATACTGGGGAAAACACCATATATTTT. The rearrangement joins TRBV5-3 to TRBJ1-3; no clear D gene. TRBV5-3 is an open reading frame, and its role is uncertain. This CDR3 has 18 residues. Trimming removed 2 bases from V and 6 bases from J, with 24 bases in between.